This TCR beta chain was recorded in a study of sequential checkpoint blockade in melanoma. Germline V gives CDR1 LNHDA, CDR2 SQIVND (reference sequence). The CDR3 totals 14 residues. The V and J ends lost 3 bases and 2 bases respectively, with 11 bases between them. Sample treatment: randomized to nivolumab then ipilimumab (arm A) or the reverse (arm B). Assay used: immunoSEQ multiplex PCR; TCRdb lists only in-frame clones, some missing. The sample yields over 25,000 clones, less than 85% seen once. The sequencing used CD8+ T cells sorted from blood (inferred from file names), collected from a patient given nivolumab and ipilimumab in sequence. J is TRBJ2-7 and V is TRBV19, with D perhaps matching TRBD2 (5 bases). This receptor was identified in a human donor with melanoma. The CDR3 reads CASSMGWGAYEQYF. CDR3 DNA: TGTGCCAGTAGTATGGGATGGGGAGCCTACGAGCAGTACTTC.